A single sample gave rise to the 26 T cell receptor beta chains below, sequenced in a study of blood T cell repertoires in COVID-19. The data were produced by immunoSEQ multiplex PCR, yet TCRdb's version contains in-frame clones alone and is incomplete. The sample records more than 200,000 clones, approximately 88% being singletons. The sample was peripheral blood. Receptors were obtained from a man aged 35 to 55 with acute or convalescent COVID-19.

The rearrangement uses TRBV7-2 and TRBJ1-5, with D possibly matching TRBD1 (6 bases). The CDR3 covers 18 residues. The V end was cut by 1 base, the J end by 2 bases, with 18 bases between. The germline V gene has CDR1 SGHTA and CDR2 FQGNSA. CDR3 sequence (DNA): TGTGCCAGCAGCTTAGAAGGGAGGGGGTGGCTGGGCAATCAGCCCCAGCATTTT. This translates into CASSLEGRGWLGNQPQHF.

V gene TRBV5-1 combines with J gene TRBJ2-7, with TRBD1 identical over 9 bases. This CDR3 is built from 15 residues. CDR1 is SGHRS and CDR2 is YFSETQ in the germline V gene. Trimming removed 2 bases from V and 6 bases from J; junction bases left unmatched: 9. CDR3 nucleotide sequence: TGCGCCAGCAGCTTTACCGGGACAGGGCCCGGCGAGCAGTACTTC. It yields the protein CASSFTGTGPGEQYF.

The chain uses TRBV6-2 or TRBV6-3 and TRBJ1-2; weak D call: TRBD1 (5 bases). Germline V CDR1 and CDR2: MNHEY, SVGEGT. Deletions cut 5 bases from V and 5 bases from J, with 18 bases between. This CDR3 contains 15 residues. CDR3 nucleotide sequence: TGTGCCAGCAGTCTAAGGGCTCCGCGGGGGTATGGCTACACCTTC. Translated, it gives CASSLRAPRGYGYTF.

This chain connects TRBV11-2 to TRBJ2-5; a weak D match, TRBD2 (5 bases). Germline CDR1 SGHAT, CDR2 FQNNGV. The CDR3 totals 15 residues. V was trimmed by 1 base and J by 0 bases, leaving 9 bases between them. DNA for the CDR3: TGTGCCAGCAGCTTAGCGGGGAGAGACCAAGAGACCCAGTACTTC. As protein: CASSLAGRDQETQYF.

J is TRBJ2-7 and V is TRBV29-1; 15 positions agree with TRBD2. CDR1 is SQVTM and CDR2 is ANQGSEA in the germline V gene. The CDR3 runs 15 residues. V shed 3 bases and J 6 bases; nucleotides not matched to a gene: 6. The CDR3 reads CSVDVGLAGGGEQYF. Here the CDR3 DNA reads TGCAGCGTTGACGTGGGACTAGCGGGAGGAGGCGAGCAGTACTTC.

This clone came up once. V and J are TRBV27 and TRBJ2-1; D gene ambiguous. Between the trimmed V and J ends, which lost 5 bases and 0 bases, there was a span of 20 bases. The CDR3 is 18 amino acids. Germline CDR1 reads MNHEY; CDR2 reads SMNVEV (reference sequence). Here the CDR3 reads CASSLWVGVASSYNEQFF. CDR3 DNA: TGTGCCAGCAGTCTCTGGGTGGGCGTCGCGAGCTCCTACAATGAGCAGTTCTTC.

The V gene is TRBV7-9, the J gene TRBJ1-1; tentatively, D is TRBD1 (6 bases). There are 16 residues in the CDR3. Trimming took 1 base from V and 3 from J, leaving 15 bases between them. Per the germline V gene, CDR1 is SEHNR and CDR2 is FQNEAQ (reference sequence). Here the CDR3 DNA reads TGTGCCAGCAGCTTAGACCCCGGGACAAGCTACACTGAAGCTTTCTTT. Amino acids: CASSLDPGTSYTEAFF.

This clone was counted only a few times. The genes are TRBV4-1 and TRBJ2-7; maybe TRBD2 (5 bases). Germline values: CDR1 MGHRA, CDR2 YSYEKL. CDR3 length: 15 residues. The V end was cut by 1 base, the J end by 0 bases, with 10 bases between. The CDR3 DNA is TGCGCCAGCAGCCAAGCACCTAGCATCTCCTACGAGCAGTACTTC. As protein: CASSQAPSISYEQYF.

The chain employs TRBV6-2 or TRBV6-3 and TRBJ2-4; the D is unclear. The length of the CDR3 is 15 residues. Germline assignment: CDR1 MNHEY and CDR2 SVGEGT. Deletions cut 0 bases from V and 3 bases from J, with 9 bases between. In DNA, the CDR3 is TGTGCCAGCAGTTACTCGGCGACAAACAAAAACATTCAGTACTTC. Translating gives CASSYSATNKNIQYF.

Here the CDR3 DNA reads TGCGCCAGCAGCTGGGGGACAGGCTTCTCCTACGAGCAGTACTTC. It is translated as CASSWGTGFSYEQYF. The chain is built from TRBV5-1 and TRBJ2-7, with TRBD1 matching 8 bases. Germline lookup yields CDR1 SGHRS and CDR2 YFSETQ. V lost 3 bases and J lost 0; bases outside the gene matches: 5. The CDR3 is made up of 15 amino acids. The complete variable domain, with remaining parts taken from reference TRBV5-1 and TRBJ2-7, reads KAGVTQTPRYLIKTRGQQVTLSCSPISGHRSVSWYQQTPGQGLQFLFEYFSETQRNKGNFPGRFSGRQFSNSRSEMNVSTLELGDSALYLCASSWGTGFSYEQYFGPGTRLTVT.

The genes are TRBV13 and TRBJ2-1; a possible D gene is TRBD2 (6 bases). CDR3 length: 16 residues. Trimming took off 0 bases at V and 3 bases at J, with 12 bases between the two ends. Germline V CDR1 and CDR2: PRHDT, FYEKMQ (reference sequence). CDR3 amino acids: CASSLGLASVYNEQFF. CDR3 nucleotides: TGTGCCAGCAGCTTAGGCTTGGCTAGCGTCTACAATGAGCAGTTCTTC.

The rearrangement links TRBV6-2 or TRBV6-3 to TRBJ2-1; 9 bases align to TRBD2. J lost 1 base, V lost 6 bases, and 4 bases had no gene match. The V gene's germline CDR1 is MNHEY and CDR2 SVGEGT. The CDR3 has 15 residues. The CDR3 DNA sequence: TGTGCCAGCAGCTTAGCGGGAGTGTCCTACAATGAGCAGTTCTTC. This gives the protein CASSLAGVSYNEQFF.

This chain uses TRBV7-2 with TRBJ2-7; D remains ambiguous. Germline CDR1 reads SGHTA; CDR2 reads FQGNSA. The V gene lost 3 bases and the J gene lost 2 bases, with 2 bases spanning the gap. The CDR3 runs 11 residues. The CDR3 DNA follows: TGTGCCAGCAGCTTCGCCTACGAGCAGTACTTC. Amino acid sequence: CASSFAYEQYF.

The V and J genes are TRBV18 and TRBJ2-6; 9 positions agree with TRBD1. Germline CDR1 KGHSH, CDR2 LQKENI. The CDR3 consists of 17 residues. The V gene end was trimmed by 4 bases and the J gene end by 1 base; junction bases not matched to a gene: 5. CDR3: CASSLLGQGSGANVLTF. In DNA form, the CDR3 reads TGTGCCAGCTCACTCCTGGGACAGGGTTCTGGGGCCAACGTCCTGACTTTC.

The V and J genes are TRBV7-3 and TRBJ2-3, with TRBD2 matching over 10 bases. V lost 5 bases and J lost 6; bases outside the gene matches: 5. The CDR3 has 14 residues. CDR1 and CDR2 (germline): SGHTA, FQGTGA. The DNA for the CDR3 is TGTGCCAGCAGCAAAGGACTAGCGGATGATACGCAGTATTTT. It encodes CASSKGLADDTQYF.

The chain's CDR3 is CASSLATGYSYNEQFF. In DNA, the CDR3 is TGTGCCAGCAGCTTAGCTACAGGGTACTCCTACAATGAGCAGTTCTTC. This rearrangement joins TRBV7-8 to TRBJ2-1, with a weak D call TRBD1 (6 bases). CDR1 is SGHVS and CDR2 is FQNEAQ in the germline V gene. Trimming removed 0 bases at V and 0 bases at J, with 9 bases between. The CDR3 has 16 amino acids.

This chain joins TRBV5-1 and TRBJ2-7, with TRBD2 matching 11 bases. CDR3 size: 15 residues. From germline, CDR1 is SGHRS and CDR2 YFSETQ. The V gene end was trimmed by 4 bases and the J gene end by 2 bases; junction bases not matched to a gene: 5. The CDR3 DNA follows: TGCGCCAGCAGCCAGTCGACTAGCGGGACCTACGAGCAGTACTTC. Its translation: CASSQSTSGTYEQYF.

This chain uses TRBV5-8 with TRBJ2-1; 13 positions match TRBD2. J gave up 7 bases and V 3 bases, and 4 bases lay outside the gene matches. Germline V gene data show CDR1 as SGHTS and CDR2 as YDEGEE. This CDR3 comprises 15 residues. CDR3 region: CASSWTSGSLNEQFF. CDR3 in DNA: TGTGCCAGCAGCTGGACTAGCGGGAGCTTAAATGAGCAGTTCTTC.

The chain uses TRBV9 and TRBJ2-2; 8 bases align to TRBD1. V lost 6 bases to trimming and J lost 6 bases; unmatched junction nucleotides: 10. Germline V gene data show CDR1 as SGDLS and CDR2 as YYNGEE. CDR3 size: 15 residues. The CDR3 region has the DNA TGTGCCAGCACCCGACAGGGGTCGTCGTCCGGGGAGCTGTTTTTT. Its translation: CASTRQGSSSGELFF.

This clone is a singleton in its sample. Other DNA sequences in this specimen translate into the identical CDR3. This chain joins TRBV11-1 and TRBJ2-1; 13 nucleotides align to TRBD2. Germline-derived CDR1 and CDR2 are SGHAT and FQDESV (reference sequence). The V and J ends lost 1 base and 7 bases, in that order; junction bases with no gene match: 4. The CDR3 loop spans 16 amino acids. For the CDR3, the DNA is TGTGCCAGCAGCTTAGGGACTAGCGGGAGTAGGAATGAGCAGTTCTTC. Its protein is CASSLGTSGSRNEQFF.

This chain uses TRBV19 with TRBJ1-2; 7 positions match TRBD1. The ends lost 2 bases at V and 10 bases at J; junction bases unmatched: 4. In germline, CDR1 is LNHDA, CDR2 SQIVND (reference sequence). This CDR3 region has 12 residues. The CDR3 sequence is CASSIPDRAYTF. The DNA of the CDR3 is TGTGCCAGTAGTATACCCGACAGGGCCTACACCTTC.

The CDR3 spells CASSVNGFSTDTQYF. CDR3 DNA: TGTGCCAGTAGTGTTAACGGGTTCAGCACAGATACGCAGTATTTT. The chain employs TRBV19 and TRBJ2-3, with D hard to call. Looked up from germline, CDR1 is LNHDA and CDR2 is SQIVND (reference sequence). The V end lost 5 bases, the J end lost 0 bases, and 12 bases lay between the germline ends. CDR3 length equals 15 residues. The variable domain in full, completed from reference TRBV19 and TRBJ2-3, reads DGGITQSPKYLFRKEGQNVTLSCEQNLNHDAMYWYRQDPGQGLRLIYYSQIVNDFQKGDIAEGYSVSREKKESFPLTVTSAQKNPTAFYLCASSVNGFSTDTQYFGPGTRLTVL.

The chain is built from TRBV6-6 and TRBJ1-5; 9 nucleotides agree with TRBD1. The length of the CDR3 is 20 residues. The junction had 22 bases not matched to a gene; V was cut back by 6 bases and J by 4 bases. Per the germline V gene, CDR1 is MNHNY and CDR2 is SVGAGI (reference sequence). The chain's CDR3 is CASRRKTPGTGSLWNQPQHF. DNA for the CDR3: TGTGCCAGCAGACGAAAGACCCCCGGGACAGGGTCCCTTTGGAATCAGCCCCAGCATTTT.

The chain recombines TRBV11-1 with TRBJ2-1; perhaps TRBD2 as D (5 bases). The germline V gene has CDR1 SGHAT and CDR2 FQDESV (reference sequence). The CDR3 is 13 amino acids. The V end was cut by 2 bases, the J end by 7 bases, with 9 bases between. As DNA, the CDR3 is TGTGCCAGCAGCTTACAGCGGCTGAATGAGCAGTTCTTC. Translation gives CASSLQRLNEQFF.

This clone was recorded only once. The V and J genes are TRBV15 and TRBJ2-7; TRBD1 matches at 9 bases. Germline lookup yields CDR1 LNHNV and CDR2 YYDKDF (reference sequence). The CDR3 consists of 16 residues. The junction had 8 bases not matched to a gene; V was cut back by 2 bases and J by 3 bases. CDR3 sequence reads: CATSRRDRGFYYEQYF. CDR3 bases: TGTGCCACCAGCAGAAGAGACAGGGGGTTTTACTACGAGCAGTACTTC.

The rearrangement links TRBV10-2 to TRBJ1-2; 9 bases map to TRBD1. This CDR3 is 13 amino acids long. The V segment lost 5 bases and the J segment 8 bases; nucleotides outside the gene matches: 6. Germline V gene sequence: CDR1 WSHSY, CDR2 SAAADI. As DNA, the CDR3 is TGCGCCAGCAGTAGGGACAGGGTGGACGGCTACACCTTC. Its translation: CASSRDRVDGYTF.